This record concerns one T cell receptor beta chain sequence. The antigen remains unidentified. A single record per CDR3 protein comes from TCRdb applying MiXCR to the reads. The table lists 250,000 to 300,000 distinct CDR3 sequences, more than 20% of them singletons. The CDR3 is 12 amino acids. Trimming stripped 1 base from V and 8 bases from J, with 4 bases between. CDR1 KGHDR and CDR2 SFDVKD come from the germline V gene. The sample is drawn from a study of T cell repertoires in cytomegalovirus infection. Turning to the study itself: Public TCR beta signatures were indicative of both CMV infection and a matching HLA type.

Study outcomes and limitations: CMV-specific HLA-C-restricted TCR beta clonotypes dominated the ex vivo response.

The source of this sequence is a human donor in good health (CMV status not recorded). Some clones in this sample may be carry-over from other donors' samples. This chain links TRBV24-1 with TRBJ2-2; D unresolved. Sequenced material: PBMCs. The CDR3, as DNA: TGTGCCACCAGTGATTTTATGGGGGAGCTGTTTTTT. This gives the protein CATSDFMGELFF.